The 14 T cell receptor beta chains given below trace back to one sample, sequenced in a study of cytomegalovirus exposure and HLA in healthy donors. This PCR relied on a set of 60 Vbeta primers and 13 Jbeta primers. TCRdb's copy holds only in-frame clones and misses some; the assay was immunoSEQ multiplex PCR. The sample yields 150,000 to 200,000 clones, roughly 79% seen once. Sequencing input: PBMCs. These receptors all stem from a male donor in good health and CMV-seropositive.

This chain connects TRBV9 to TRBJ2-5; 13 bases are a match to TRBD2. The trim removed 4 bases at V and 1 base at J, leaving 1 base unmatched. The CDR3 length is 15 residues. CDR1 is SGDLS, CDR2 YYNGEE, per germline. CDR3 DNA sequence: TGTGCCAGCAGCACTAGCGGGGGGGTCCAAGAGACCCAGTACTTC. This sequence encodes CASSTSGGVQETQYF.

J is TRBJ2-1 and V is TRBV10-2, with TRBD2 identical over 9 bases. V was pared by 3 bases and J by 3 bases, with 6 bases of the junction left unmatched. This CDR3 contains 16 residues. In germline, CDR1 is WSHSY, CDR2 SAAADI. The CDR3 sequence is CASSDDSGGNYNEQFF. The CDR3, as DNA: TGCGCCAGCAGTGATGATAGCGGGGGAAACTACAATGAGCAGTTCTTC.

The rearrangement uses TRBV6-5 and TRBJ1-2, with D possibly being TRBD1 (5 bases). Germline CDR1 and CDR2: MNHEY and SVGAGI. The CDR3 is 14 amino acids. V was trimmed by 6 bases and J by 5 bases, leaving 16 bases between them. As DNA, the CDR3 is TGTGCCAGCAGGCAGCGGGGGGGGAGATATGGCTACACCTTC. Its protein product is CASRQRGGRYGYTF.

This clone was observed a few times. The genes are TRBV30 and TRBJ1-4; 7 bases fit TRBD1. Trimming at V came to 3 bases and at J to 8 bases, leaving 6 bases not matched to a gene. The CDR3 loop spans 13 amino acids. Germline CDR1 reads GTSNPN; CDR2 reads SVGIG (reference sequence). The CDR3 bases are TGTGCCTGGAGGGAGACAGGGAGGGAAAAACTGTTTTTT. This translates into CAWRETGREKLFF.

V gene TRBV6-1 combines with J gene TRBJ1-1, with 9 bases matching TRBD1. This CDR3 comprises 14 residues. Germline CDR1 is MNHNS and CDR2 is SASEGT. The trim removed 6 bases at V and 6 bases at J, leaving 8 bases unmatched. CDR3 nucleotides: TGTGCCAGCAGGGGGGACAGGGAGGTTGCTGAAGCTTTCTTT. Protein sequence: CASRGDREVAEAFF.

The V gene is TRBV16, the J gene TRBJ1-1; weak D call: TRBD1 (5 bases). V was pared by 0 bases and J by 9 bases, with 14 bases between. The CDR3 loop spans 14 amino acids. The germline V gene encodes CDR1 KGHSY and CDR2 FQNENV. The CDR3: CASSQSAGPGQAFF. The CDR3 DNA reads TGTGCCAGCAGCCAATCCGCAGGGCCCGGCCAAGCTTTCTTT.

In DNA form, the CDR3 reads TGTGCCAGCAGTTCAATTTATAATTCACCCCTCCACTTT. This translates into CASSSIYNSPLHF. V is TRBV27 and J is TRBJ1-6; no firm D call. The CDR3 covers 13 residues. The germline gives CDR1 MNHEY, CDR2 SMNVEV (reference sequence). V lost 4 bases and J lost 4, with 5 bases in between.

The rearrangement joins TRBV5-5 to TRBJ1-1, with D uncertain. The CDR3 length is 14 residues. The germline CDR1 and CDR2 sequences are SGHKS and YYEKEE (reference sequence). V lost 4 bases, J lost 4 bases, and 14 bases lay in between. The CDR3 loop is CASSPVERSTEAFF. CDR3 nucleotide sequence: TGTGCCAGCAGCCCCGTGGAGAGATCCACTGAAGCTTTCTTT.

This sequence joins TRBV9 and TRBJ1-2; D possibly corresponds to TRBD1 (6 bases). The V end lost 4 bases, the J end lost 3 bases, and 16 bases lay between the germline ends. The germline V gene encodes CDR1 SGDLS and CDR2 YYNGEE. The CDR3 is made up of 15 amino acids. CDR3 residues: CASSTGRDNYYGYTF. The DNA for the CDR3 is TGTGCCAGCAGCACCGGCCGGGACAATTACTATGGCTACACCTTC.

The chain uses TRBV5-1 and TRBJ2-7, with 9 nucleotides matching TRBD1. V lost 0 bases, J lost 0 bases, and 1 base stayed unmatched. Germline CDR1 reads SGHRS; CDR2 reads YFSETQ. The CDR3 is 15 residues long. The CDR3 DNA reads as TGCGCCAGCAGCTTGGTGGGACAGGGCTCCTACGAGCAGTACTTC. The encoded protein is CASSLVGQGSYEQYF.

The gene calls are TRBV15 and TRBJ2-1; D gene uncertain. This CDR3 is 16 amino acids long. Germline V lookup: CDR1 LNHNV, CDR2 YYDKDF (reference sequence). Trimming took 3 bases from V and 6 from J, leaving 18 bases between them. The CDR3 here is CATSRQGDLARNEQFF. In nucleotides, the CDR3 is TGTGCCACCAGCAGGCAAGGCGACTTAGCCCGCAATGAGCAGTTCTTC. Looking up the rest from reference TRBV15 and TRBJ2-1 gives the full variable domain: DAMVIQNPRYQVTQFGKPVTLSCSQTLNHNVMYWYQQKSSQAPKLLFHYYDKDFNNEADTPDNFQSRRPNTSFCFLDIRSPGLGDTAMYLCATSRQGDLARNEQFFGPGTRLTVL.

The chain employs TRBV4-1 and TRBJ2-1; 7 bases are a match to TRBD2. The CDR3 is 13 residues long. Germline CDR1 and CDR2: MGHRA and YSYEKL. V was clipped by 1 base and J by 10 bases; unmatched bases: 4. The DNA for the CDR3 is TGCGCCAGCAGCCAAGTTAGCGGGCGGGAGCAGTTCTTC. This codes for CASSQVSGREQFF.

This clone showed up just once. This chain uses TRBV4-3 with TRBJ1-2; D is undetermined. Per the germline V gene, CDR1 is LGHNA and CDR2 is YSLEER. The CDR3 consists of 16 residues. Trimming removed 3 bases from V and 8 bases from J, with 22 bases in between. DNA of the CDR3: TGCGCCAGCAGCCAGGGAGCGGGCAGATTGGCGGGCGGCTACACCTTC. Its protein product is CASSQGAGRLAGGYTF.

The rearrangement joins TRBV6-5 to TRBJ1-2, with 8 bases aligning to TRBD1. The V gene end was trimmed by 6 bases and the J gene end by 9 bases; junction bases not matched to a gene: 12. In germline, CDR1 is MNHEY, CDR2 SVGAGI. CDR3 size: 14 residues. Here the CDR3 reads CASSRTGKAKSYTF. The CDR3 nucleotides are TGTGCCAGCAGCCGGACAGGGAAGGCAAAGAGCTACACCTTC.